This T cell receptor beta chain was captured by sequencing in a study of beta chain features in type 1 diabetes. Study overall: Cell yields, gender and age were similar in healthy donors and patients.

Germline V gene lookup returns CDR1 SEHNR and CDR2 FQNEAQ (reference sequence). The length of the CDR3 is 14 residues. Trimming cost V 1 base and J 0 bases, with 6 bases left between them. In its sample, this clone was seen a few times. The antigen remains unidentified. Findings and caveats of the study: Within each of all four CD4+ subsets, Type 1 diabetes patients had TCRB CDR3s that were moderately but significantly shorter. Junctions at VDJ sites from type 1 diabetes patients had fewer insertions and more deletions.

Every isolated RNA sample was fully reverse transcribed, so sequencing captured expressed TCRB transcripts. Naive, central memory and regulatory T cell samples yielded roughly 3.6 million reads on average. The data were produced by immunoSEQ multiplex PCR, yet TCRdb's version contains in-frame clones alone and is incomplete. Counted here are about 320,000 clones, about 15% occurring once; the ten biggest clones make up about 6.6%. The origin of this receptor is a man in his thirties or forties in good health. The chain couples TRBV7-9 to TRBJ1-1, with D possibly being TRBD1 (6 bases). Sequencing input: central memory CD4+ T cells from blood. This CDR3 is CASSLEGVNTEAFF. The CDR3 DNA reads as TGTGCCAGCAGCTTAGAGGGGGTGAACACTGAAGCTTTCTTT.